This T cell receptor beta chain comes out of a study of cytomegalovirus exposure and HLA in healthy donors. Study-level results: Approximately 18,000 TCR beta sequences were associated with HLA alleles at 0.05 false discovery rate in a later analysis. In a later analysis, productive TCRs from donors in an Asian-associated ancestry cluster reportedly carried fewer N-insertions than the cohort mean. In an earlier analysis, in some 600 donors, most V segments appeared productive either ~90% or ~30% of the time. When analyzed later, the rates of TCR association showed variation by HLA locus, with DRB1 the most and HLA-C the fewest.

In the PCR, 60 Vbeta and 13 Jbeta primers were used. Repertoires were generated with immunoSEQ multiplex PCR, while TCRdb's copy carries only in-frame clones and drops some. Among about 170,000 clones listed, around 80% were seen once. As concerns this clone: Its antigen is unknown.

The CDR3 totals 12 residues. Losses at the gene ends were 7 bases for V and 0 bases for J; bases not matched to a gene: 3. CDR1 and CDR2 from the germline V gene are SQVTM and ANQGSEA. Sequenced: PBMCs. The chain recombines TRBV29-1 with TRBJ2-7, with TRBD1 identical over 7 bases. This TCR came from a woman between 50 and 59 years old in good health and CMV-seropositive. DNA of the CDR3: TGCAGCGGACAGGGAAACTCCTACGAGCAGTACTTC. This codes for CSGQGNSYEQYF.